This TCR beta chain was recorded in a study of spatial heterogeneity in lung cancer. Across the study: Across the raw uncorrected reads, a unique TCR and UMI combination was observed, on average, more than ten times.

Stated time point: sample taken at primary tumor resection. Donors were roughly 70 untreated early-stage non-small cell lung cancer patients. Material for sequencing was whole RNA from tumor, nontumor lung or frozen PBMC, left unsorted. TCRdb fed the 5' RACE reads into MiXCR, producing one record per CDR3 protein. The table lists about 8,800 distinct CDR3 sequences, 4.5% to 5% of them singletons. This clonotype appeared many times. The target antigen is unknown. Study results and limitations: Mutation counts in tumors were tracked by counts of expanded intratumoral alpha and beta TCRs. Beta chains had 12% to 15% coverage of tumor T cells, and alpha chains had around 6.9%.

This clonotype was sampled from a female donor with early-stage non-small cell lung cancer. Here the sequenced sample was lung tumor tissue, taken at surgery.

The CDR3 DNA follows: TGTGCCACCTCCGTCGGGGGAAGTGCGGGAGGAAACACCGGGGAGCTGTTTTTT. It translates to CATSVGGSAGGNTGELFF. The rearrangement uses TRBV24-1 and TRBJ2-2, with TRBD2 identical over 8 bases. Germline V gene data show CDR1 as KGHDR and CDR2 as SFDVKD. The CDR3 length is 18 residues. V trimming: 9 bases; J trimming: 2 bases; junction bases outside the gene matches: 16.